This T cell receptor beta chain comes out of a study of control samples from healthy donors and cancer patients. Assay used: immunoSEQ multiplex PCR; TCRdb lists only in-frame clones, some missing. Of about 160,000 clones in the sample, about 90% were seen once. The sequence was collected from a man aged 25-40 years in good health. What was sequenced was blood.

The CDR3 loop is CASSLGVTGNTEAFF. The CDR3, as DNA: TGTGCCAGCAGCTTAGGAGTTACAGGGAACACTGAAGCTTTCTTT. This chain connects TRBV13 to TRBJ1-1; D possibly corresponds to TRBD1 (5 bases). V was clipped by 0 bases and J by 1 base, with 9 bases between them. The CDR3 contains 15 residues. The V gene's germline CDR1 is PRHDT and CDR2 FYEKMQ (reference sequence).